This T cell receptor delta chain came from a study of Vδ1+ human thymocytes. The CDR3 is made up of 18 amino acids. Germline assignment: CDR1 GEAIGNYY and CDR2 EKD. J lost 1 base, V lost 0 bases, and 10 bases had no gene match. Sequences come from RNA converted to cDNA by reverse transcription. Multiplex PCR used pooled V-gene forward primers and a constant-region reverse primer to amplify CDR3s. With CATT, TCRdb re-called clones from the multiplex PCR reads. Of around 76,000 delta-chain clones in the sample, around 35% were seen once. This clone was detected many times. Antigen specificity is unknown. General study points: Thymic TRG and TRD repertoires appeared highly polyclonal, with Gaussian CDR3 length distributions.

Thymocytes were sorted as CD3+ TCRVdelta1+ TCRVdelta2- after alphabeta T cell depletion. This chain uses TRDV2 with TRDJ1; 10 nucleotides agree with TRDD3. This receptor was identified in a boy under two years old who had congenital heart surgery. Sequences were obtained from Vdelta1+ gamma-delta thymocytes from the thymus. Subset here: FACS-sorted CD3+ TCRalphabeta- TCRVdelta1+ TCRVdelta2- thymocytes. The CDR3 spells CACDTEGDTQVLTDKLIF. DNA for the CDR3: TGTGCCTGTGACACCGAGGGGGATACGCAGGTACTCACCGATAAACTCATCTTT.